This entry features one T cell receptor (beta chain) sequence. What this receptor recognizes is not known. The sample comes from a study of T cells expressing NK-cell markers (dated by TCRdb to about 2020). In terms of the full investigation: Three sorted T-cell subsets (CD3+CD56+NKG2C+, CD3+CD56+NKG2C- and CD3+CD56-NKG2C+) from several donors had their TCR beta-chain repertoires profiled. Seven of the eight sequenced donors were HCMV-seropositive and one was HCMV-seronegative. Randomly selected healthy volunteers, three men and five women, were used as the eight sequenced donors. Libraries were sequenced as 2 x 150 bp reads on Illumina HiSeq 2000/2500, MiSeq or NextSeq.

To determine HCMV serostatus, a commercial ELISA kit was used to detect HCMV-specific IgG in serum. Peripheral blood mononuclear cells were isolated from blood by Ficoll density gradient centrifugation. The investigation overall reported the following: Whether the expanded NKG2C-expressing T cell clones were specific for HCMV antigens remained unclear. In six donors, the dominant CD3+CD56+NKG2C+ clonotypes ranked among the top 10 CD8+ clonotypes, making up roughly 1.0-8% of CD8+ T cells. Those dominant clonotypes were again the most abundant among CD3+CD56-NKG2C+ cells in a few donors, at 28.3-60.1%.

Reading from cysteine to phenylalanine, the CDR3 counts 13 amino acids. A DNA sequence was not provided. The germline V gene (reference sequence) sets CDR1 to LGHDT and CDR2 to YNNKEL. Sequenced on an Illumina HiSeq 2000. TCR beta cDNA libraries were made by 5'RACE template switching that added a universal primer site and unique molecular identifiers. cDNA synthesis was primed from the TCR beta constant segment, followed by two successive PCR amplification steps. As for how the authors treated the data: MIGEC handled demultiplexing of the reads and grouping by UMI, while MiTCR was used to assemble and quantify clonotypes. Only TCR cDNA sequences supported by at least two reads were kept to exclude erroneous sequences. The tcR package was used for downstream repertoire analysis, and clonotypes were matched between fractions using CDR3 nucleotide sequence together with V segment. VDJmatch was used to annotate antigen specificity against VDJdb, with one amino acid substitution in CDR3 permitted. Reprocessed by TCRdb, the reads give a single entry per CDR3 protein sequence, without DNA. For this entry, the V and J calls and clone size follow TCRdb and not the study's own pipeline. The data table for this sample lists a few hundred thousand distinct CDR3 sequences. In total, the top ten clones hold 0.39% of the sample.

Sequencing was carried out using blood T cells: a sorted CD56 or NKG2C T cell subset, CD4+ or CD8+ T cells, or bulk PBMC T cells (not recorded which). The clonotype was recovered from a young man in good health. Donor details come from another sample of the same person, matched by shared clones. The sequence is built from TRBV3-1 and TRBJ2-7; TCRdb indicates TRBD2, and absent DNA this call remains unverified. For the CDR3, the sequence is CASGASHTYEQYF.